This T cell receptor (beta chain) was found in a study of blood T cells in healthy people across ages. Study results and caveats: Strong correlation linked observed beta diversity and percent naive T cells.

Turning to this clonotype: Its cognate antigen is unknown.

There are 12 residues in the CDR3. Germline V gene lookup returns CDR1 MDHEN and CDR2 SYDVKM. A second PCR of about 6 to 11 cycles used a sample-barcoded 5' primer and a J-beta primer mix. TCRdb re-derived calls from the 5' RACE reads in MiXCR, one entry per CDR3 protein. The sample shows hundreds of thousands of distinct CDR3 sequences, around 50% of them seen only once. The V and J genes are TRBV28 and TRBJ2-1, with a weak D call TRBD1 (6 bases). The J call may be faulty, since TRBJ2-7 better matches the DNA end. The sequenced material came from blood. The sequence came from a man in his forties or fifties in good health. The CDR3 DNA is TGTGCCAGCACTAAACAGGGCCACGAGCAGTACTTC. It yields the protein CASTKQGHEQYF.